This TCR beta chain was recorded in a study of T cells expressing NK-cell markers. Looking at the study overall: The TCR beta repertoires originated in sorted CD3+CD56+NKG2C+, CD3+CD56+NKG2C- and CD3+CD56-NKG2C+ T cells. With respect to HCMV, seven of the eight sequenced donors were seropositive, and one was seronegative.

Beta-chain TCR cDNA was generated via 5'RACE template switching with UMIs. Reanalyzing the 5' RACE reads, TCRdb keeps one entry per CDR3 protein, without DNA. This table lists 350,000 to 500,000 distinct CDR3 sequences. The source material was blood T cells: a sorted CD56 or NKG2C T cell subset, CD4+ or CD8+ T cells, or bulk PBMC T cells (not recorded which). The clonotype originates from a woman aged 18 to 75 in good health.

The CDR3 reads CASTPGQGGSYNSPLHF. The chain couples TRBV12-3 or TRBV12-4 to TRBJ1-6; lacking DNA, the TRBD1 call made by TCRdb goes unchecked. The CDR3 length is 17 residues.